The source of this TCR beta chain is a study of T cell responses to AZD1222 COVID-19 vaccine (dated by TCRdb to 2020 to 2023). With respect to the entire study: AZD1222 recipients whose second dose came at about 4 weeks and those whose second dose came at about 12 weeks were combined into one group, since spike-specific TCR depth and breadth did not differ between the two schedules. TCR sequencing was performed for 230 to 250 trial participants, of whom about 210 were given two doses of AZD1222 and around 25 were given two doses of MenACWY control vaccine. Trial participants were enrolled by age into 18-55, 56-69 and 70-plus year subgroups, with roughly 150, 30 and 60 TCR-sequenced participants respectively. What the study reported, not specific to this receptor: The whole spike protein was spanned by vaccine-associated CD4 TCRs, and dominant responses were seen in regions 160-218 and 743-854. In the small 56-69-year group, the increase in depth fell short of significance, most likely because of low power. Epitopes outside the regions mutated in the B.1.351 and B.1.1.7 variants were reportedly recognized by nearly half of the unique spike-specific TCRs. After two AZD1222 doses, spike-specific TCR breadth and depth were significantly higher than at day 0 and than in MenACWY recipients. No day 14 peak-response samples were available, so repertoires were characterized only after the peak T cell response. Most participants were white British and females outnumbered males, and the authors suggested that clonal diversity may have been underestimated. Conclusions about previously exposed vaccinees were limited because only a handful of AZD1222 recipients were SARS-CoV-2 seropositive at baseline.

The meaning of the sample's time point label: baseline before first vaccination. Vaccinee samples came from UK trials COV001 and COV002, including a single-blind randomized controlled phase 2/3 trial of AZD1222 (ChAdOx1 nCoV-19) in healthy adults. For TCRbeta chain sequencing, PBMC samples were collected from trial participants at day 0 and at day 28 after the second dose. Counted from cysteine to phenylalanine, this CDR3 has 10 amino acids. Kept here is only the CDR3 DNA, which spans 30 bases and is read in frame from base 1. The germline ends are 7 bases apart after V is trimmed by 3 bases and J by 11 bases. The germline V gene encodes CDR1 SQVTM and CDR2 ANQGSEA. The CDR3 regions of human TCRbeta chains were analyzed by immunosequencing. The paper's processing steps were these. TCRs in the repertoires were matched against a reference library of SARS-CoV-2-specific TCRs that had been generated with the MIRA antigen-specificity platform. Breadth was defined as the fraction of unique TCRs that were SARS-CoV-2-associated. Depth was defined as the fraction of total T cells that were SARS-CoV-2-associated. Using the MIRA data, every spike-specific TCR was mapped to the spike region that the TCR reacted to and assigned to either a CD4 or a CD8 class. Log10-transformed breadth and depth values were compared by one-way ANOVA with Sidak's multiple comparisons tests. TCRdb's version of the immuneACCESS table is confined to in-frame rearrangements and falls short of the full clone set. An unresolved V gene accounts for under half of the shortfall where checked; the remainder is of unknown origin. V and J calls and clone size follow that table, whereas D and trimming were derived from the DNA. This sample comprises fewer than 120,000 clones, about 90% of them detected only once. The top ten clonotypes cover 3.2% of the sample.

About this clone: Its cognate antigen has yet to be identified. Per-base quality was not reported, and no clone a single base away is much larger than it.

The sequence was obtained from an adult in good health. This specimen was peripheral blood, taken on day 0 of AZD1222 vaccination. In this chain, TRBV29-1 is recombined with TRBJ1-4; the D gene remains uncertain. The encoded CDR3 is CSVDHGKLFF. The DNA sequence is TGCAGCGTTGATCATGGGAAACTGTTTTTT.